Each of the 4 T cell receptor beta chains below was sequenced from the same sample in a study of blood T cells in healthy people across ages. Sample-barcoded 5' priming and a J-beta primer mix drove a second PCR of about 6 to 12 cycles. TCRdb re-derived calls from the 5' RACE reads in MiXCR, one entry per CDR3 protein. The sample shows fewer than 650,000 distinct CDR3 sequences, about 28% of them seen only once. This sample also appeared in a second study, on T cells of mothers and their children.

The sequencing sample was made of blood. The origin of the receptors is a boy aged 2 to 10 in good health.

This clonotype showed up just a few times. The CDR3 spells CASSLPLAGAGELFF. As DNA, the CDR3 is TGTGCCAGCAGCCTCCCGCTAGCGGGAGCCGGGGAGCTGTTTTTT. This chain joins TRBV7-2 and TRBJ2-2; 10 bases agree with TRBD2. CDR3 length: 15 amino acids. Germline V gene lookup returns CDR1 SGHTA and CDR2 FQGNSA. The trim removed 5 bases at V and 6 bases at J, leaving 6 bases unmatched. Based on the CDR3 plus reference TRBV7-2 and TRBJ2-2, the full variable domain is GAGVSQSPSNKVTEKGKDVELRCDPISGHTALYWYRQSLGQGLEFLIYFQGNSAPDKSGLPSDRFSAERTGGSVSTLTIQRTQQEDSAVYLCASSLPLAGAGELFFGEGSRLTVL.

This clonotype showed up just a few times. This chain connects TRBV9 to TRBJ1-2; weak D call: TRBD1 (6 bases). The V gene's germline CDR1 is SGDLS and CDR2 YYNGEE. The ends were cut back, 1 base at V and 7 bases at J, with 17 bases in the middle. The CDR3 runs to 15 residues. CDR3 protein: CASSVLGGGELGYTF. The CDR3 DNA follows: TGTGCCAGCAGCGTATTAGGGGGGGGGGAACTTGGCTACACCTTC. Complete variable domain (other parts from reference TRBV9 and TRBJ1-2): DSGVTQTPKHLITATGQRVTLRCSPRSGDLSVYWYQQSLDQGLQFLIQYYNGEERAKGNILERFSAQQFPDLHSELNLSSLELGDSALYFCASSVLGGGELGYTFGSGTRLTVV.

The gene calls are TRBV6-2 or TRBV6-3 and TRBJ1-5; unclear D gene. The CDR3 is 15 residues long. Germline V gives CDR1 MNHEY, CDR2 SVGEGT. Trimming removed 7 bases from V and 5 bases from J, with 18 bases in between. This CDR3 reads CASTKEGRWDQPQHF. Written as DNA, the CDR3 is TGTGCCAGCACAAAGGAAGGGCGGTGGGATCAGCCCCAGCATTTT.

V usage is TRBV7-2 and J usage is TRBJ2-1; D remains ambiguous. This CDR3 is built from 13 residues. Between the trimmed V and J ends, which lost 5 bases and 9 bases, there was a span of 14 bases. The germline V gene encodes CDR1 SGHTA and CDR2 FQGNSA. In nucleotides, the CDR3 is TGTGCCAGCAGCCCAGACGTGCGTGGTGAGCAGTTCTTC. It is translated as CASSPDVRGEQFF.